Listed here is a single T cell receptor (beta chain). Sequenced by immunoSEQ multiplex PCR; TCRdb stores in-frame clones only, minus some. The sample has 60,000 to 85,000 clones, just under 95% seen once. This entry is derived from a study of T cell changes during pregnancy in multiple sclerosis. The CDR3 has 15 amino acids. The ends were cut back, 6 bases at V and 0 bases at J, with 15 bases in the middle. CDR1 KGHSH and CDR2 LQKENI come from the germline V gene. This receptor was taken from a female donor in good health, enrolled as a control in a pregnancy study. The sample consisted of peripheral blood, taken after pregnancy. V gene TRBV18 combines with J gene TRBJ2-7, with D possibly matching TRBD1 (6 bases). The CDR3 region is CASSSQGLSSYEQYF. The CDR3 DNA reads as TGTGCCAGCTCCAGCCAGGGGCTTAGCTCCTACGAGCAGTACTTC.